This T cell receptor (beta chain) was sequenced for a study of CD8 T cells in Susac syndrome. Study findings and constraints: The TCR sequencing and HLA analysis in the study involved a relatively small number of individuals, as the study acknowledged.

This clonotype was detected once. Its antigen remains unknown. When the RNA was reverse transcribed, random hexamers were used with an input of about 0.5 to 1 ug. TCRdb fed the immunoSEQ multiplex PCR reads into MiXCR, producing one record per CDR3 protein. This sample has approximately 70,000 distinct CDR3 sequences, with approximately 95% found just once. Trimming shortened V by 7 bases and J by 1 base, and 18 bases separated the two germline ends. The CDR3 extends over 16 amino acids. Germline CDR1 is LGHDT and CDR2 is YNNKEL (reference sequence). The sequence was collected from a human donor in good health. Sequencing used CD8+ T cells from PBMCs. V gene TRBV3-1 combines with J gene TRBJ2-3; D call uncertain. The CDR3 loop is CASTPSKTLRTDTQYF. CDR3 nucleotides: TGTGCCAGCACCCCAAGCAAAACGTTGCGCACAGATACGCAGTATTTT.